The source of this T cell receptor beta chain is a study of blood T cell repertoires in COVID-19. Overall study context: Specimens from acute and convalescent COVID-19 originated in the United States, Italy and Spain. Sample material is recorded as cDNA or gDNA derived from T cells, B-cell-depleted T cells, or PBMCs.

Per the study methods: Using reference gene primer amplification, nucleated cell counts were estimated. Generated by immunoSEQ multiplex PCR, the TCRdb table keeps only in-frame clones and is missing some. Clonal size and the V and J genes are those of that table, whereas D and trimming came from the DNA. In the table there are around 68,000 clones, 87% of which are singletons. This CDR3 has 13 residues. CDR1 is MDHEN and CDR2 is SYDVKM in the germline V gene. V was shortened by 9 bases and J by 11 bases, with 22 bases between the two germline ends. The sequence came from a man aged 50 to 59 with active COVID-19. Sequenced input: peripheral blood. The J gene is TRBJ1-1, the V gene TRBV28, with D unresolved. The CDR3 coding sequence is TGTGCCAGTAAAACGGGGTACCGCGATACGGCTTTCTTT. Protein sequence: CASKTGYRDTAFF.